This T cell receptor beta chain was observed in a study of T cells after posttransplantation cyclophosphamide. In regard to this clone: The antigen is undetermined.

Profiling relied on immunoSEQ multiplex PCR, and the TCRdb table lists in-frame clones only, not all of them. The data hold fewer than 12,000 clones, with 86% observed a single time. Study results and caveats: TRB overlap between skin or GI tissue T cells and blood was limited. Later blood repertoires were often dominated by clones from the donor CD8+ memory compartment. Recipient CMV seropositivity and CMV reactivation strongly tracked TRB clonality.

Germline V gene sequence: CDR1 ENHRY, CDR2 SYGVKD. The V and J ends lost 11 bases and 8 bases, in that order; junction bases with no gene match: 12. The CDR3 contains 13 residues. Cyclophosphamide on days +3 and +4 followed busulfan-fludarabine conditioning and a marrow graft. The sequences come from CD4+ T cells sorted from PBMCs, collected after allogeneic stem cell transplant with posttransplant cyclophosphamide. The chain is built from TRBV10-3 and TRBJ2-1, with 7 bases that match TRBD2. This clonotype originated in a male patient in his thirties who received an allogeneic stem cell transplant from a related donor, was CMV-positive, and had acute GVHD only. Some T cells may be graft donor cells. DNA for the CDR3: TGTGCCGCTTGCGGGACTACTTCCTATGAGCAGTTCTTC. Its protein is CAACGTTSYEQFF.